Below are 24 T cell receptor beta chains sequenced from a single sample in a study of response to subunit inactivated influenza vaccine. TCRdb redid the calling of the RT-PCR reads with MiXCR, one entry per CDR3 protein. There are 300,000 to 350,000 distinct CDR3 sequences in the sample; around a fifth occur only once, and roughly a tenth lies in the top ten. The input for sequencing was PBMCs from blood, taken about 20 months after vaccination. The receptors derive from a man aged 45 to 75 who received an inactivated influenza vaccine.

The rearrangement links TRBV7-9 to TRBJ1-2, with D possibly being TRBD1 (5 bases). This CDR3 comprises 15 residues. The germline CDR1 and CDR2 sequences are SEHNR and FQNEAQ (reference sequence). The V end lost 5 bases, the J end lost 4 bases, and 17 bases lay between the germline ends. This CDR3 reads CASSPSGRRVYGYTF. The CDR3 bases are TGTGCCAGCAGCCCCTCGGGACGGAGAGTCTATGGCTACACCTTC.

V gene TRBV19 combines with J gene TRBJ2-5, with TRBD2 matching 15 bases. V lost 6 bases, J lost 4 bases, and 6 bases stayed unmatched. Germline V gives CDR1 LNHDA, CDR2 SQIVND (reference sequence). The CDR3 runs 16 residues. The CDR3 region has the DNA TGTGCCAGTAGCCGGACTAGCGGGGGGGCCGTAGAGACCCAGTACTTC. Amino acids: CASSRTSGGAVETQYF. Full variable domain (rest looked up from reference TRBV19 and TRBJ2-5): DGGITQSPKYLFRKEGQNVTLSCEQNLNHDAMYWYRQDPGQGLRLIYYSQIVNDFQKGDIAEGYSVSREKKESFPLTVTSAQKNPTAFYLCASSRTSGGAVETQYFGPGTRLLVL.

This clonotype has just a few counts. This chain connects TRBV6-2 or TRBV6-3 to TRBJ2-5; D remains unclear. The CDR3 is 11 amino acids. Trimming removed 0 bases from V and 4 bases from J, with 0 bases in between. Germline-derived CDR1 and CDR2 are MNHEY and SVGEGT. Written as DNA, the CDR3 is TGTGCCAGCAGTTACTCAGAGACCCAGTACTTC. Protein: CASSYSETQYF.

The genes are TRBV19 and TRBJ1-2; D remains ambiguous. Germline CDR1 is LNHDA and CDR2 is SQIVND (reference sequence). The CDR3 spans 14 residues. Deletions cut 7 bases from V and 4 bases from J, with 16 bases between. CDR3 bases: TGTGCCAGTATGGCTGGTTCTCGGGCCTATGGCTACACCTTC. Its translation: CASMAGSRAYGYTF. The full variable domain, rest sourced from reference TRBV19 and TRBJ1-2, is DGGITQSPKYLFRKEGQNVTLSCEQNLNHDAMYWYRQDPGQGLRLIYYSQIVNDFQKGDIAEGYSVSREKKESFPLTVTSAQKNPTAFYLCASMAGSRAYGYTFGSGTRLTVV.

J is TRBJ1-4 and V is TRBV4-3; 9 nucleotides align to TRBD1. V lost 4 bases and J lost 5; bases outside the gene matches: 8. This CDR3 spans 16 amino acids. Germline V gives CDR1 LGHNA, CDR2 YSLEER. The CDR3 sequence: CASSLLPTGGNEKLFF. The DNA for the CDR3 is TGCGCCAGCAGCCTACTGCCGACAGGGGGGAATGAAAAACTGTTTTTT.

V is TRBV7-9 and J is TRBJ1-6, with 9 bases matching TRBD1. This CDR3 spans 15 amino acids. Per the germline V gene, CDR1 is SEHNR and CDR2 is FQNEAQ (reference sequence). Unmatched junction bases numbered 6, after V lost 5 bases and J lost 7 bases. In nucleotides, the CDR3 is TGTGCCAGCAGCGTACAGGGGGCCTGCAATTCACCCCTCCACTTT. Translating it yields CASSVQGACNSPLHF.

The sample holds a few counts of this clonotype. This chain links TRBV11-2 with TRBJ2-2; no clear D. This CDR3 has 15 residues. The V and J ends lost 0 bases and 1 base respectively, with 6 bases between them. Germline V gives CDR1 SGHAT, CDR2 FQNNGV. CDR3 coding DNA: TGTGCCAGCAGCTTAGAGTTGGTGAACACCGGGGAGCTGTTTTTT. It yields the protein CASSLELVNTGELFF. Full variable domain (outside the CDR3, taken from reference TRBV11-2 and TRBJ2-2): EAGVAQSPRYKIIEKRQSVAFWCNPISGHATLYWYQQILGQGPKLLIQFQNNGVVDDSQLPKDRFSAERLKGVDSTLKIQPAKLEDSAVYLCASSLELVNTGELFFGEGSRLTVL.

This clonotype was recorded a few times. The rearrangement uses TRBV12-3 or TRBV12-4 and TRBJ2-5; 7 positions match TRBD2. The V and J ends lost 7 bases and 9 bases, in that order; junction bases with no gene match: 14. The CDR3 is 14 residues long. The CDR3: CASTPGGARGAQYF. Here the CDR3 DNA reads TGTGCCAGCACCCCGGGAGGCGCCCGGGGGGCCCAGTACTTC.

The chain uses TRBV11-1 and TRBJ2-3; 13 nucleotides agree with TRBD2. V trimming: 4 bases; J trimming: 1 base; junction bases outside the gene matches: 11. The CDR3 totals 19 residues. The germline gives CDR1 SGHAT, CDR2 FQDESV (reference sequence). The CDR3 DNA reads as TGTGCCAGCAGCTATCTAACCGGGACTAGCGGGGCCCGCACAGATACGCAGTATTTT. Its protein is CASSYLTGTSGARTDTQYF.

This clonotype was recorded a few times. The CDR3, as DNA: TGTGCCAGCAGGGAGGGACAGGGAATTTCGCCCCTCCACTTT. Protein sequence: CASREGQGISPLHF. The genes are TRBV7-8 and TRBJ1-6; TRBD1 matches at 9 bases. V lost 6 bases and J lost 13; bases outside the gene matches: 10. The CDR3 loop spans 14 amino acids. Germline values: CDR1 SGHVS, CDR2 FQNEAQ.

This clonotype was picked up a small number of times. The chain carries TRBV5-1 and TRBJ2-2; unclear D gene. CDR1 is SGHRS, CDR2 YFSETQ, per germline. Trimming shortened V by 0 bases and J by 0 bases, and 12 bases separated the two germline ends. This CDR3 has 17 residues. DNA for the CDR3: TGCGCCAGCAGCTTGGCCGGCGTCGGAGCGAACACCGGGGAGCTGTTTTTT. Its protein product is CASSLAGVGANTGELFF.

The rearrangement uses TRBV5-1 and TRBJ2-1; TRBD1 aligns across 8 bases. Germline assignment: CDR1 SGHRS and CDR2 YFSETQ. The CDR3 spans 15 residues. J gave up 3 bases and V 5 bases, and 7 bases lay outside the gene matches. The CDR3 DNA sequence: TGCGCCAGCAGTCACGGACAGGGACTCTACAATGAGCAGTTCTTC. Residues: CASSHGQGLYNEQFF.

This clonotype was counted only a few times. The chain uses TRBV20-1 and TRBJ2-3; 7 positions agree with TRBD2. The CDR3 contains 15 residues. V shed 0 bases, J shed 2 bases, and the junction held 5 bases outside the gene matches. Germline V CDR1 and CDR2: DFQATT, SNEGSKA (reference sequence). As DNA, the CDR3 is TGCAGTGCTAGAGATTGGGGACTACCCACAGATACGCAGTATTTT. Amino acid sequence: CSARDWGLPTDTQYF.

The CDR3: CASSRIDGYTF. CDR3 bases: TGTGCCAGCTCACGGATCGATGGCTACACCTTC. The V and J genes are TRBV7-2 and TRBJ1-2, with unresolved D. The germline V gene has CDR1 SGHTA and CDR2 FQGNSA. The CDR3 runs 11 residues. The ends were cut back, 8 bases at V and 6 bases at J, with 10 bases in the middle.

This clonotype occurred a few times. This chain joins TRBV27 and TRBJ1-5; 8 bases fit TRBD1. The germline CDR1 and CDR2 sequences are MNHEY and SMNVEV (reference sequence). J lost 7 bases, V lost 6 bases, and 8 bases had no gene match. This CDR3 is 14 amino acids long. CDR3 in DNA: TGTGCCAGCAGACAACAGGGGGGAGGGCAGCCCCAGCATTTT. It yields the protein CASRQQGGGQPQHF.

This chain connects TRBV7-2 to TRBJ1-6; D is ambiguous. Trimming cost V 5 bases and J 8 bases, with 13 bases left between them. The CDR3 has 14 amino acids. Looked up from germline, CDR1 is SGHTA and CDR2 is FQGNSA. CDR3 coding DNA: TGTGCCAGCAGCGAATTCCAGCCGTATTCACCCCTCCACTTT. It specifies CASSEFQPYSPLHF.

This clonotype came up a few times. The chain carries TRBV14 and TRBJ2-1; TRBD2 agrees at 13 bases. V was clipped by 0 bases and J by 2 bases; unmatched bases: 4. This CDR3 contains 18 residues. Germline V gene data show CDR1 as SGHDN and CDR2 as FVKESK. The CDR3 DNA reads as TGTGCCAGCAGCCAAGATCGGACTAGCGGGGGTACCTACAATGAGCAGTTCTTC. Its protein product is CASSQDRTSGGTYNEQFF.

This clonotype was recorded a few times. The chain is built from TRBV5-1 and TRBJ2-1, with D unclear. The CDR3 covers 11 residues. V lost 0 bases and J lost 11, with 6 bases in between. Germline V gene sequence: CDR1 SGHRS, CDR2 YFSETQ. Written as DNA, the CDR3 is TGCGCCAGCAGCTTGGAGATGAAGCAGTTCTTC. Residues: CASSLEMKQFF.

V gene TRBV30 combines with J gene TRBJ1-2; TRBD1 might be the D (5 bases). The CDR3 runs to 14 residues. The germline V gene has CDR1 GTSNPN and CDR2 SVGIG (reference sequence). V gave up 0 bases and J gave up 4 bases, with 12 bases separating them. CDR3 in amino acids: CAWSVLGRGYGYTF. The CDR3 DNA sequence: TGTGCCTGGAGTGTTCTGGGACGGGGCTATGGCTACACCTTC. Variable domain in full (rest from reference TRBV30 and TRBJ1-2): SQTIHQWPATLVQPVGSPLSLECTVEGTSNPNLYWYRQAAGRGLQLLFYSVGIGQISSEVPQNLSASRPQDRQFILSSKKLLLSDSGFYLCAWSVLGRGYGYTFGSGTRLTVV.

This clonotype was seen a few times. CDR3 nucleotides: TGTGCCAGCAGCTCCCAGGGGACAGATACGCAGTATTTT. Translated, it gives CASSSQGTDTQYF. J is TRBJ2-3 and V is TRBV11-1; maybe TRBD1 (6 bases). Trimming took 4 bases from V and 3 from J, leaving 8 bases between them. Germline CDR1 SGHAT, CDR2 FQDESV (reference sequence). The CDR3 is 13 amino acids.

This clonotype has a handful of counts. The chain combines TRBV18 with TRBJ1-2, with unresolved D. V was shortened by 3 bases and J by 6 bases, with 11 bases between the two germline ends. Germline V lookup: CDR1 KGHSH, CDR2 LQKENI. The CDR3 totals 13 residues. CDR3 nucleotide sequence: TGTGCCAGCTCACCCCTGACGAGGGATGGCTACACCTTC. Translation: CASSPLTRDGYTF.

The genes are TRBV20-1 and TRBJ1-2; 7 bases fit TRBD1. Germline assignment: CDR1 DFQATT and CDR2 SNEGSKA (reference sequence). The CDR3 loop spans 13 amino acids. After removal of 3 bases from V and 2 bases from J, the junction contained 3 bases not matched to a gene. The CDR3 loop is CSARTGRNYGYTF. CDR3 in DNA: TGCAGTGCTAGGACAGGGAGGAACTATGGCTACACCTTC.

J is TRBJ1-5 and V is TRBV12-3 or TRBV12-4; no definite D call. Between the trimmed V and J ends, which lost 0 bases and 6 bases, there was a span of 9 bases. There are 14 residues in the CDR3. CDR3: CASSLAVVGQPQHF. Written as DNA, the CDR3 is TGTGCCAGCAGTTTAGCCGTGGTGGGTCAGCCCCAGCATTTT.

CDR3 sequence (DNA): TGCAGTGCTAGAGGAGTTGGAGCGGGTCAGGATACGCAGTATTTT. This translates into CSARGVGAGQDTQYF. The chain is built from TRBV20-1 and TRBJ2-3, with D possibly TRBD2 on 6 matching bases. Trimming shortened V by 1 base and J by 6 bases, and 17 bases separated the two germline ends. The CDR3 covers 15 residues. Germline V gene sequence: CDR1 DFQATT, CDR2 SNEGSKA (reference sequence).